This T cell receptor (beta chain) was recovered during a study of T-cell memory formation after mild COVID-19. Study context: TCR clusters largely stayed donor specific.

Constant-segment primers were used for 5'RACE, and the resulting TCR alpha and TCR beta cDNA libraries carried sample barcodes and UMIs. TCRdb re-called the 5' RACE reads with MiXCR, one entry per CDR3 protein. The sample holds 15,000 to 20,000 distinct CDR3 sequences, approximately 23% seen once. The germline V and J ends were trimmed by 6 bases and 7 bases, with 19 bases remaining between them. Germline V lookup: CDR1 MNHEY, CDR2 SMNVEV (reference sequence). There are 15 residues in the CDR3. On this clonotype: The antigen remains unidentified.

Study results and caveats: There were some responding clones in pre-infection memory, which suggested that cross-reactive memory had joined. Later expanders leaned toward CD4+, whereas clones contracting from day 15 to 85 were balanced CD4/CD8.

This TCR came from a man between 18 and 35 years old who had mild COVID-19 (a few samples of this study predate the infection). Cell type and time point are not known. The rearrangement links TRBV27 to TRBJ1-5; no reliable D call. Sequencing input: PBMCs or a T cell subset sorted from them (not recorded which). The CDR3 is CASSPSPSGGQPQHF. The CDR3 DNA reads as TGTGCCAGCAGCCCCTCGCCGTCTGGTGGACAGCCCCAGCATTTT.